The rows below give T cell receptor beta chains drawn from one sample of a study of Ad26.COV2.S vaccination and SARS-CoV-2 variants. Sequencing used immunoSEQ multiplex PCR; TCRdb keeps in-frame clones, though not all of them. Of 440,000 or so clones in the sample, nearly 90% were seen once. Sequenced here: peripheral blood, sampled in a trial of Ad26.COV2.S vaccine versus placebo. The receptors derive from a person between 18 and 60 years old who received the Ad26.COV2.S COVID-19 vaccine or a placebo. CDR3s include the opening cysteine and the closing phenylalanine or tryptophan. D genes are given only for firm matches. A row's size may be missing; if present it is once, few, many or a size class.

d_gene	v_gene	j_gene	abundance	len	CDR3aa	CDR3nt
.	TRBV28	TRBJ1-1	.	15	CASIPSKGQAAEAFF	TGTGCCAGCATCCCCTCCAAGGGGCAGGCGGCTGAAGCTTTCTTT
.	TRBV7-2	TRBJ1-3	.	12	CASSSWGNTIYF	TGTGCCAGCAGCTCGTGGGGGAACACCATATATTTT
TRBD1	TRBV7-2	TRBJ1-4	.	13	CASSLTGDEKLFF	TGTGCCAGCAGCCTCACAGGGGATGAAAAACTGTTTTTT
.	TRBV7-9	TRBJ2-7	.	18	CASSFGLDPTGTSYEQYF	TGTGCCAGCAGCTTCGGTCTAGACCCGACAGGTACTTCCTACGAGCAGTACTTC
.	TRBV7-3	TRBJ2-6	.	16	CASSSSPRTGANVLTF	TGTGCCAGCAGCTCCTCCCCTCGGACTGGGGCCAACGTCCTGACTTTC
.	TRBV29-1	TRBJ1-1	.	13	CSVGIQVNTEAFF	TGCAGCGTTGGTATACAGGTGAACACTGAAGCTTTCTTT
TRBD2	TRBV2	TRBJ2-1	once	15	CASRATSGSYNEQFF	TGTGCCAGCAGGGCGACTAGCGGCTCCTACAATGAGCAGTTCTTC
.	TRBV20-1	TRBJ2-7	few	11	CSARERGEQYF	TGCAGTGCTAGGGAACGCGGCGAGCAGTACTTC
.	TRBV6-5	TRBJ2-1	.	14	CATTRRDGRNEQFF	TGTGCCACAACGCGTCGGGACGGGCGGAATGAGCAGTTCTTC
.	TRBV14	TRBJ2-5	.	13	CASSTSGRMTQYF	TGTGCCAGCAGTACAAGCGGTCGGATGACCCAGTACTTC
.	TRBV18	TRBJ2-1	.	12	CASSPGPNEQFF	TGTGCCAGCTCACCCGGACCCAATGAGCAGTTCTTC
.	TRBV3-1/TRBV3-2	TRBJ2-7	.	15	CASSQAGGQFYEQYF	TGTGCCAGCAGCCAGGCTGGGGGCCAGTTCTACGAGCAGTACTTC
.	TRBV5-1	TRBJ1-1	.	15	CASSSDLIARAEAFF	TGCGCCAGCAGCTCTGATCTCATCGCCAGGGCTGAAGCTTTCTTT
.	TRBV24-1	TRBJ1-1	.	12	CATSDGLTEAFF	TGTGCCACCAGTGATGGCCTAACTGAAGCTTTCTTT
.	TRBV19	TRBJ1-2	.	13	CASSPDRYYGYTF	TGTGCCAGTAGTCCAGACAGATACTATGGCTACACCTTC
.	TRBV11-2	TRBJ1-2	.	16	CASSSYRPGASWGYTF	TGTGCCAGCAGCTCCTACCGCCCGGGGGCCTCTTGGGGCTACACCTTC
.	TRBV28	TRBJ2-1	once	13	CASRQLAPNEQFF	TGTGCCAGCAGACAACTAGCTCCCAATGAGCAGTTCTTC
TRBD2	TRBV6-5	TRBJ2-1	.	14	CASWGTSAYNEQFF	TGTGCCAGCTGGGGGACTAGCGCTTACAATGAGCAGTTCTTC
TRBD2	TRBV4-1	TRBJ2-3	.	14	CASSQTSGTDTQYF	TGCGCCAGCAGCCAGACTAGCGGCACAGATACGCAGTATTTT
TRBD1	TRBV24-1	TRBJ1-3	.	16	CATSARDRGLENTIYF	TGTGCCACCTCAGCTCGCGACAGGGGGTTAGAAAACACCATATATTTT
TRBD1	TRBV5-1	TRBJ1-1	.	14	CASRPGQGRTEAFF	TGCGCCAGCAGGCCAGGACAGGGGCGGACTGAAGCTTTCTTT
TRBD1	TRBV28	TRBJ1-2	few	15	CASSLDRGRDYGYTF	TGTGCCAGCAGTTTGGACAGGGGGCGGGACTATGGCTACACCTTC
.	TRBV7-8	TRBJ2-2	.	17	CASSPGILSMNTGELFF	TGTGCCAGCAGCCCCGGGATACTTTCCATGAACACCGGGGAGCTGTTTTTT
.	TRBV27	TRBJ2-1	.	15	CASSLGGNLYNEQFF	TGTGCCAGCAGTTTGGGCGGGAACCTCTACAATGAGCAGTTCTTC
.	TRBV19	TRBJ2-5	.	14	CASSIAGIGSAQYF	TGTGCCAGTAGTATAGCGGGGATCGGTTCGGCCCAGTACTTC
TRBD1	TRBV7-9	TRBJ1-4	once	17	CASSLAQGARTNEKLFF	TGTGCCAGCAGCTTAGCACAGGGGGCCCGGACTAATGAAAAACTGTTTTTT
TRBD2	TRBV10-1	TRBJ2-1	.	15	CASSALAGGLNEQFF	TGCGCCAGCAGCGCTTTAGCGGGAGGTCTGAATGAGCAGTTCTTC
TRBD1	TRBV14	TRBJ1-1	.	14	CASSLGQGVSEAFF	TGTGCCAGCAGCCTGGGACAGGGGGTCTCTGAAGCTTTCTTT
.	TRBV4-2	TRBJ1-1	.	18	CASSQALLGRARNTEAFF	TGTGCCAGCAGCCAAGCCCTACTCGGGAGGGCACGGAACACTGAAGCTTTCTTT
TRBD1	TRBV7-9	TRBJ1-1	.	14	CASSLGQGAVKAFF	TGTGCCAGCAGCTTAGGACAGGGGGCCGTTAAAGCTTTCTTT
.	TRBV14	TRBJ1-2	once	17	CASSQEILDRGNYGYTF	TGTGCCAGCAGCCAAGAAATATTAGACCGAGGGAACTATGGCTACACCTTC
.	TRBV19	TRBJ1-1	.	14	CATHVTGTNTEAFF	TGTGCCACCCATGTCACGGGCACGAACACTGAAGCTTTCTTT
.	TRBV27	TRBJ2-2	once	15	CASSLNRAGTGELFF	TGTGCCAGCAGTTTAAACAGGGCAGGCACCGGGGAGCTGTTTTTT
.	TRBV5-4	TRBJ2-3	.	16	CASSSLTGPSTDTQYF	TGTGCCAGCAGCTCCCTGACAGGCCCTAGCACAGATACGCAGTATTTT
.	TRBV18	TRBJ1-1	.	14	CASSVDRTNTEAFF	TGTGCCAGCTCAGTAGACAGGACGAACACTGAAGCTTTCTTT
TRBD1	TRBV19	TRBJ1-3	.	13	CASTSGQGNTIYF	TGTGCCAGTACCTCGGGACAGGGAAACACCATATATTTT
TRBD2	TRBV18	TRBJ2-5	.	18	CASSPLSRTSGKQETQYF	TGTGCCAGCTCACCGCTATCCAGGACTAGCGGGAAGCAAGAGACCCAGTACTTC
.	TRBV24-1	TRBJ2-3	once	18	CATSAGTQGYWGTDTQYF	TGTGCCACCAGTGCCGGGACCCAGGGCTATTGGGGCACAGATACGCAGTATTTT
.	TRBV6-5	TRBJ1-4	.	15	CASSDSPRTNEKLFF	TGTGCCAGCTCGGACAGCCCGCGGACTAATGAAAAACTGTTTTTT